A single sample gave rise to the 27 T cell receptor beta chains below, sequenced in a study of blood T cell repertoires in COVID-19. Clones were sequenced by immunoSEQ multiplex PCR, and TCRdb holds only the in-frame ones, with some missing. Altogether just under 80,000 clones are present, 80% to 85% being singletons, with the ten largest covering approximately 39%. The sequenced sample consisted of peripheral blood. The origin of the receptors is a woman between 70 and 85 years old with acute or convalescent COVID-19.

The rearrangement uses TRBV11-3 and TRBJ2-4; 8 positions agree with TRBD1. The CDR3 totals 21 residues. The V segment lost 0 bases and the J segment 3 bases; nucleotides outside the gene matches: 19. Germline assignment: CDR1 SGHNT and CDR2 YENEEA. The CDR3 spells CASSLERTGSGRGPGKNIQYF. The CDR3 DNA is TGTGCCAGCAGCTTAGAGAGGACAGGGTCAGGAAGGGGTCCGGGCAAAAACATTCAGTACTTC.

V usage is TRBV5-1 and J usage is TRBJ2-3; 9 nucleotides agree with TRBD1. Germline CDR1 and CDR2: SGHRS and YFSETQ. Losses at the gene ends were 0 bases for V and 4 bases for J; bases not matched to a gene: 9. The CDR3 runs to 17 residues. The CDR3 bases are TGCGCCAGCAGCTTGGGTTTTGGACAGGGGTTCTCAGATACGCAGTATTTT. It is translated as CASSLGFGQGFSDTQYF.

The chain employs TRBV28 and TRBJ2-3, with D maybe TRBD2 (5 bases). Germline assignment: CDR1 MDHEN and CDR2 SYDVKM. This CDR3 comprises 15 residues. Between the trimmed V and J ends, which lost 6 bases and 2 bases, there was a span of 15 bases. This CDR3 reads CASSRGGQITDTQYF. The CDR3, as DNA: TGTGCCAGCAGCCGAGGCGGGCAGATCACAGATACGCAGTATTTT. The full variable domain, completed using reference TRBV28 and TRBJ2-3, is DVKVTQSSRYLVKRTGEKVFLECVQDMDHENMFWYRQDPGLGLRLIYFSYDVKMKEKGDIPEGYSVSREKKERFSLILESASTNQTSMYLCASSRGGQITDTQYFGPGTRLTVL.

The genes are TRBV2 and TRBJ1-5, with TRBD1 matching 7 bases. From germline, CDR1 is SNHLY and CDR2 FYNNEI. This CDR3 is built from 13 residues. The junction had 3 bases not matched to a gene; V was cut back by 8 bases and J by 2 bases. The CDR3 reads CASGDSRNQPQHF. The CDR3, as DNA: TGTGCCAGCGGGGACAGTCGCAATCAGCCCCAGCATTTT. Filled out from reference TRBV2 and TRBJ1-5, the complete variable domain reads EPEVTQTPSHQVTQMGQEVILRCVPISNHLYFYWYRQILGQKVEFLVSFYNNEISEKSEIFDDQFSVERPDGSNFTLKIRSTKLEDSAMYFCASGDSRNQPQHFGDGTRLSIL.

The chain links TRBV18 to TRBJ2-3; the match to TRBD2 covers 8 bases. This CDR3 has 16 amino acids. In germline, CDR1 is KGHSH, CDR2 LQKENI. V shed 6 bases, J shed 0 bases, and the junction held 8 bases outside the gene matches. In DNA form, the CDR3 reads TGTGCCAGCTCCCCAACCGCGGGAGGTAGCACAGATACGCAGTATTTT. It translates to CASSPTAGGSTDTQYF.

The V gene is TRBV4-2, the J gene TRBJ1-2; 9 bases match TRBD1. The CDR3 length is 14 residues. V lost 0 bases and J lost 8; bases outside the gene matches: 4. Germline loops: CDR1 LGHNA, CDR2 YNFKEQ. CDR3 bases: TGTGCCAGCAGCCAAGAGGGACAGGGCGACGGCTACACCTTC. Residues: CASSQEGQGDGYTF.

V and J are TRBV28 and TRBJ2-7; no definite D call. The germline V and J ends were trimmed by 3 bases and 0 bases, with 6 bases remaining between them. This CDR3 region has 13 residues. Germline values: CDR1 MDHEN, CDR2 SYDVKM. CDR3 sequence: CASSFSNSYEQYF. The CDR3 DNA sequence: TGTGCCAGCAGTTTTTCCAACTCCTACGAGCAGTACTTC.

Comments on this clone: Within the sample, other DNA sequences also encode this same CDR3. CDR3 loop: CASRRDRANYGYTF. CDR3 sequence (DNA): TGTGCCAGCAGGAGGGACAGAGCTAACTATGGCTACACCTTC. This chain joins TRBV6-5 and TRBJ1-2, with TRBD1 matching over 7 bases. The ends lost 6 bases at V and 0 bases at J; junction bases unmatched: 4. The CDR3 is made up of 14 amino acids. Germline CDR1 reads MNHEY; CDR2 reads SVGAGI.

This sequence joins TRBV7-9 and TRBJ2-5; no reliable D call. This CDR3 comprises 11 residues. V lost 2 bases and J 9 bases, leaving 7 bases between the germline ends. Looked up from germline, CDR1 is SEHNR and CDR2 is FQNEAQ (reference sequence). The CDR3 DNA reads TGTGCCAGCAGCTTACTGGAGTCCCAGTACTTC. This sequence encodes CASSLLESQYF.

V is TRBV10-2 and J is TRBJ1-5; no reliable D call. CDR3 size: 13 residues. The V end was cut by 8 bases, the J end by 0 bases, with 8 bases between. CDR1 is WSHSY and CDR2 is SAAADI in the germline V gene. The DNA for the CDR3 is TGCGCCAGCGGCCAAAATAGCAATCAGCCCCAGCATTTT. It is translated as CASGQNSNQPQHF.

V and J are TRBV28 and TRBJ2-7; a possible D gene is TRBD2 (5 bases). Germline V gene lookup returns CDR1 MDHEN and CDR2 SYDVKM. The CDR3 contains 17 residues. V dropped 3 bases and J dropped 9 bases, with 27 bases sitting between them. This CDR3 reads CASSFSPGGLLPAGQYF. The CDR3 nucleotides read TGTGCCAGCAGTTTCTCCCCTGGCGGGTTGTTACCGGCTGGGCAGTACTTC.

This clone was observed a single time. DNA for the CDR3: TGTGCCAGCAGTGCGCATGGGGCATCTGGAAACACCATATATTTT. Translated: CASSAHGASGNTIYF. This rearrangement joins TRBV2 to TRBJ1-3; D perhaps matches TRBD1 (5 bases). Germline values: CDR1 SNHLY, CDR2 FYNNEI. This CDR3 has 15 amino acids. V gave up 4 bases and J gave up 1 base, with 11 bases separating them.

The genes are TRBV2 and TRBJ2-1, with 10 positions matching TRBD1. CDR1 and CDR2 (germline): SNHLY, FYNNEI. This CDR3 region has 16 residues. With V trimmed by 9 bases and J by 7 bases, 15 bases remained unmatched. The CDR3 nucleotides read TGTGCCAGAGAGCGTCTAGACAGGGGGCGCTTAAATGAGCAGTTCTTC. Translation: CARERLDRGRLNEQFF. The full variable domain, its missing parts supplied by reference TRBV2 and TRBJ2-1, is EPEVTQTPSHQVTQMGQEVILRCVPISNHLYFYWYRQILGQKVEFLVSFYNNEISEKSEIFDDQFSVERPDGSNFTLKIRSTKLEDSAMYFCARERLDRGRLNEQFFGPGTRLTVL.

The V and J genes are TRBV19 and TRBJ2-1; 7 bases map to TRBD2. Germline CDR1 is LNHDA and CDR2 is SQIVND (reference sequence). Trimming at V came to 5 bases and at J to 0 bases, leaving 13 bases not matched to a gene. This CDR3 is 18 amino acids long. Here the CDR3 reads CASSVGGVRESSYNEQFF. The CDR3 coding sequence is TGTGCCAGTAGTGTGGGGGGGGTGCGGGAGAGCTCCTACAATGAGCAGTTCTTC. Filled out from reference TRBV19 and TRBJ2-1, the complete variable domain reads DGGITQSPKYLFRKEGQNVTLSCEQNLNHDAMYWYRQDPGQGLRLIYYSQIVNDFQKGDIAEGYSVSREKKESFPLTVTSAQKNPTAFYLCASSVGGVRESSYNEQFFGPGTRLTVL.

The table lists this clone with a count of one. This chain uses TRBV4-2 with TRBJ1-2, with 8 bases fitting TRBD1. The V gene's germline CDR1 is LGHNA and CDR2 YNFKEQ. The junction had 8 bases not matched to a gene; V was cut back by 0 bases and J by 8 bases. The CDR3 spans 15 residues. The CDR3 nucleotides are TGTGCCAGCAGCCAAGATCCAGGACAGGGCGGCGGCTACACCTTC. Translating it yields CASSQDPGQGGGYTF.

The chain carries TRBV15 and TRBJ1-4, with D tentatively TRBD1 (6 bases). V was trimmed by 5 bases and J by 8 bases, leaving 18 bases between them. Per the germline V gene, CDR1 is LNHNV and CDR2 is YYDKDF (reference sequence). The CDR3 consists of 15 residues. CDR3 sequence: CATSGYRAEGEKLFF. As DNA, the CDR3 is TGTGCCACCAGCGGGTACAGGGCAGAGGGGGAAAAACTGTTTTTT. Looking up the rest from reference TRBV15 and TRBJ1-4 gives the full variable domain: DAMVIQNPRYQVTQFGKPVTLSCSQTLNHNVMYWYQQKSSQAPKLLFHYYDKDFNNEADTPDNFQSRRPNTSFCFLDIRSPGLGDTAMYLCATSGYRAEGEKLFFGSGTQLSVL.

The chain joins TRBV5-5 to TRBJ2-2; weak D call: TRBD2 (5 bases). Trimming removed 4 bases at V and 2 bases at J, with 12 bases between. CDR1 and CDR2 from the germline V gene are SGHKS and YYEKEE (reference sequence). The CDR3 loop spans 15 amino acids. DNA for the CDR3: TGTGCCAGCAGCGGCCTCGCTAGCAACACCGGGGAGCTGTTTTTT. Translated, it gives CASSGLASNTGELFF.

The chain recombines TRBV4-1 with TRBJ2-3; TRBD1 agrees at 10 bases. J was trimmed by 6 bases and V by 10 bases; bases with no gene match: 7. The CDR3 spans 13 residues. Germline V gene data show CDR1 as MGHRA and CDR2 as YSYEKL. CDR3 DNA sequence: TGCGCCACTAGGGACAGGGGCCTGGATACGCAGTATTTT. Its protein is CATRDRGLDTQYF.

The CDR3 region has the DNA TGTGCCAGCAGCGCACAGGGGAACACCGGGGAGCTGTTTTTT. It yields the protein CASSAQGNTGELFF. J is TRBJ2-2 and V is TRBV7-2; maybe TRBD1 (6 bases). Trimming removed 5 bases from V and 1 base from J, with 8 bases in between. Germline CDR1 and CDR2: SGHTA and FQGNSA. The CDR3 contains 14 residues.

This rearrangement joins TRBV9 to TRBJ2-1, with 13 positions matching TRBD2. Per the germline V gene, CDR1 is SGDLS and CDR2 is YYNGEE. Unmatched junction bases numbered 6, after V lost 5 bases and J lost 7 bases. The CDR3 runs 15 residues. CDR3 sequence reads: CASSARLAGGNEQFF. CDR3 sequence (DNA): TGTGCCAGCAGTGCAAGACTAGCGGGAGGTAATGAGCAGTTCTTC.

The V and J genes are TRBV2 and TRBJ2-1, with 16 bases lining up with TRBD2. The ends lost 9 bases at V and 4 bases at J; junction bases unmatched: 18. The CDR3 consists of 20 residues. Germline V gene data show CDR1 as SNHLY and CDR2 as FYNNEI. The CDR3 region is CARRKDGTSGGGFSYNEQFF. The CDR3 DNA is TGTGCCAGAAGGAAGGATGGGACTAGCGGGGGGGGATTTAGTTACAATGAGCAGTTCTTC.

This sequence joins TRBV6-1 and TRBJ2-5, with unresolved D. The germline gives CDR1 MNHNS, CDR2 SASEGT. This CDR3 spans 13 amino acids. The V and J ends lost 1 base and 3 bases respectively, with 6 bases between them. CDR3 DNA: TGTGCCAGCAGTGAAGGCCGGGAAGAGACCCAGTACTTC. As protein: CASSEGREETQYF.

The CDR3 region has the DNA TGTGCCAGCACTGCCTCGGGGTTAAATGAGCAGTTCTTC. Its protein is CASTASGLNEQFF. The V call is TRBV28, the J call TRBJ2-1; TRBD2 is a possible D gene (5 bases). V was clipped by 7 bases and J by 7 bases, with 14 bases between them. Germline V lookup: CDR1 MDHEN, CDR2 SYDVKM. The CDR3 loop spans 13 amino acids.

This chain uses TRBV19 with TRBJ2-3; 8 bases match TRBD1. CDR1 is LNHDA and CDR2 is SQIVND in the germline V gene (reference sequence). The CDR3 consists of 16 residues. The trim removed 6 bases at V and 5 bases at J, leaving 13 bases unmatched. For the CDR3, the DNA is TGTGCCAGTAGCACCGGGACAGGAGAGGTAGGAGATACGCAGTATTTT. Its protein is CASSTGTGEVGDTQYF.

The rearrangement links TRBV7-3 to TRBJ2-1; perhaps TRBD2 as D (6 bases). Trimming left V 2 bases short and J 3 bases short, with 11 bases between. CDR3 size: 15 residues. The V gene's germline CDR1 is SGHTA and CDR2 FQGTGA. The CDR3 DNA follows: TGTGCCAGCAGCTTAGTCGGGGGTGGCTACAATGAGCAGTTCTTC. It is translated as CASSLVGGGYNEQFF.

In regard to this clone: Other nucleotide sequences in the sample specify the same CDR3. J is TRBJ1-2 and V is TRBV5-1; TRBD1 might be the D (5 bases). Germline V gene data show CDR1 as SGHRS and CDR2 as YFSETQ. The CDR3 sequence is 14 residues long. V was shortened by 0 bases and J by 6 bases, with 12 bases between the two germline ends. For the CDR3, the DNA is TGCGCCAGCAGCTTGGCAGGGACGGGAGATGGCTACACCTTC. Amino acids: CASSLAGTGDGYTF.

J is TRBJ2-5 and V is TRBV7-9; D uncertain. V was clipped by 3 bases and J by 4 bases, with 6 bases between them. The CDR3 has 12 residues. Germline CDR1 and CDR2: SEHNR and FQNEAQ (reference sequence). The CDR3 loop reads CASSFLGETQYF. CDR3 DNA: TGTGCCAGCAGCTTCCTAGGAGAGACCCAGTACTTC.